The rows below give T cell receptor beta chains drawn from one sample of a study of radiation and T cells in renal cell carcinoma. The assay was immunoSEQ multiplex PCR, and TCRdb's table has in-frame clones only and misses some. This sample has 150,000 to 200,000 clones, with 88% found just once. Sequenced here: blood, sampled from a patient whose treatment included radiotherapy and nephrectomy. The receptor set was obtained from a woman between 45 and 60 years old with renal cell carcinoma. The CDR3 runs from the conserved cysteine through the conserved F or W. The order of the fields is J gene, clone size, D gene, V gene, CDR3 protein, CDR3 DNA. D genes are given only for firm matches. Some rows mark clone size as missing; the rest say once, few, many or name a class of expanded clone.

j_gene: TRBJ1-5
abundance: NA
d_gene: NA
v_gene: TRBV7-2
CDR3aa: CASSLVHTPLGNQPQHF
CDR3nt: TGTGCCAGCAGCTTAGTACACACGCCCTTGGGCAATCAGCCCCAGCATTTT

j_gene: TRBJ2-1
abundance: NA
d_gene: NA
v_gene: TRBV14
CDR3aa: CASSKVGAGIYNEQFF
CDR3nt: TGTGCCAGCAGCAAAGTCGGAGCGGGCATTTACAATGAGCAGTTCTTC

j_gene: TRBJ2-4
abundance: NA
d_gene: TRBD1
v_gene: TRBV6-1
CDR3aa: CASSRTGGLKNIQYF
CDR3nt: TGTGCCAGCAGTAGGACAGGGGGCCTTAAAAACATTCAGTACTTC

j_gene: TRBJ2-3
abundance: once
d_gene: NA
v_gene: TRBV5-1
CDR3aa: CASSSYTDTQYF
CDR3nt: TGCGCCAGCAGCTCTTACACAGATACGCAGTATTTT

j_gene: TRBJ1-1
abundance: NA
d_gene: NA
v_gene: TRBV25-1
CDR3aa: CASSVGARTEAFF
CDR3nt: TGTGCCAGCAGTGTGGGGGCGCGCACTGAAGCTTTCTTT

j_gene: TRBJ2-7
abundance: NA
d_gene: NA
v_gene: TRBV18
CDR3aa: CASSLRTQGGSYEQYF
CDR3nt: TGTGCCAGCTCATTGCGGACCCAAGGCGGCTCCTACGAGCAGTACTTC

j_gene: TRBJ1-1
abundance: NA
d_gene: NA
v_gene: TRBV6-1
CDR3aa: CASSEIFDWTEAFF
CDR3nt: TGTGCCAGCAGTGAAATTTTCGATTGGACTGAAGCTTTCTTT

j_gene: TRBJ2-5
abundance: NA
d_gene: TRBD2
v_gene: TRBV7-8
CDR3aa: CASSRGSSGGIQETQYF
CDR3nt: TGTGCCAGCAGCAGGGGGTCTAGCGGGGGAATCCAAGAGACCCAGTACTTC

j_gene: TRBJ2-7
abundance: NA
d_gene: TRBD2
v_gene: TRBV6-1
CDR3aa: CASRLAGGTYEQYF
CDR3nt: TGTGCCAGCAGATTAGCGGGGGGAACCTACGAGCAGTACTTC

j_gene: TRBJ1-2
abundance: NA
d_gene: TRBD1
v_gene: TRBV6-6
CDR3aa: CASSYEGTGNGYTF
CDR3nt: TGTGCCAGCAGTTACGAGGGGACAGGGAATGGCTACACCTTC

j_gene: TRBJ1-1
abundance: NA
d_gene: NA
v_gene: TRBV14
CDR3aa: CASSQARHMNTEAFF
CDR3nt: TGTGCCAGCAGCCAAGCTCGGCATATGAACACTGAAGCTTTCTTT

j_gene: TRBJ2-5
abundance: NA
d_gene: TRBD2
v_gene: TRBV2
CDR3aa: CASSSGLAGGETQYF
CDR3nt: TGTGCCAGCAGCTCCGGACTAGCGGGGGGGGAGACCCAGTACTTC

j_gene: TRBJ1-1
abundance: NA
d_gene: TRBD1
v_gene: TRBV2
CDR3aa: CASSGQVLLNTEAFF
CDR3nt: TGTGCCAGCTCTGGACAGGTACTTTTGAACACTGAAGCTTTCTTT

j_gene: TRBJ1-2
abundance: NA
d_gene: NA
v_gene: TRBV5-6
CDR3aa: CASSLVQADGYTF
CDR3nt: TGTGCCAGCAGCTTGGTACAGGCAGATGGCTACACCTTC

j_gene: TRBJ1-6
abundance: NA
d_gene: NA
v_gene: TRBV9
CDR3aa: CASSEQDGNSPLHF
CDR3nt: TGTGCCAGCAGCGAACAGGACGGTAATTCACCCCTCCACTTT